These 8 T cell receptor beta chains share one sample of origin, sequenced in a study of Graves' ophthalmopathy and Graves' hyperthyroidism. TCR beta CDR3 amplification used RNA transcripts. In the first round, RT-PCR was carried out with HTBI primers, and a multiplex PCR formed the second round. TCRdb called the multiplex PCR reads again in MiXCR, with one record for every CDR3 protein. This repertoire shows about 400,000 distinct CDR3 sequences, roughly 18% found once; its top ten account for around 1.6%. Sequencing was carried out using peripheral blood. The receptors originated from a woman younger than 35 with Graves' ophthalmopathy.

Many counts were recorded for this clonotype. The J gene is TRBJ1-2, the V gene TRBV28, with a possible D match to TRBD1 (5 bases). Germline CDR1 reads MDHEN; CDR2 reads SYDVKM. The CDR3 runs to 13 residues. V was cut by 6 bases and J by 3 bases, with 11 bases left in between. CDR3 DNA sequence: TGTGCCAGCAGATTCGCGGGGGACTATGGCTACACCTTC. Translation gives CASRFAGDYGYTF.

This clonotype was seen a few times. V usage is TRBV6-2 or TRBV6-3 and J usage is TRBJ2-7, with a weak D call TRBD1 (5 bases). V was clipped by 2 bases and J by 4 bases, with 15 bases between them. The germline CDR1 and CDR2 sequences are MNHEY and SVGEGT. The CDR3 contains 15 residues. DNA for the CDR3: TGTGCCAGCAGTTACCAGGGTACTTCCCGATACGAGCAGTACTTC. Its protein product is CASSYQGTSRYEQYF.

This clonotype was detected ten times or more. V and J are TRBV20-1 and TRBJ1-5; D is ambiguous. The germline CDR1 and CDR2 sequences are DFQATT and SNEGSKA (reference sequence). Trimming removed 6 bases at V and 7 bases at J, with 16 bases between. The CDR3 sequence is 13 residues long. The CDR3 here is CSARHGSEQPQHF. CDR3 nucleotide sequence: TGCAGTGCCCGCCATGGGAGCGAACAGCCCCAGCATTTT.

This clonotype was detected a few times. This chain uses TRBV28 with TRBJ1-6; D might be TRBD1 (6 bases). The length of the CDR3 is 14 residues. Trimming took 7 bases from V and 7 from J, leaving 14 bases between them. Germline-derived CDR1 and CDR2 are MDHEN and SYDVKM. The CDR3 region is CASTRNQGNSPLHF. CDR3 DNA sequence: TGTGCCAGCACGCGTAATCAGGGGAATTCACCCCTCCACTTT.

At least ten counts were recorded for this clonotype. CDR3: CASSYSGSFTYSNQPQHF. The CDR3 region has the DNA TGTGCCAGCAGTTACTCCGGGAGTTTCACCTATAGCAATCAGCCCCAGCATTTT. This chain links TRBV6-2 or TRBV6-3 with TRBJ1-5; D gene ambiguous. The V gene's germline CDR1 is MNHEY and CDR2 SVGEGT. Trimming stripped 0 bases from V and 0 bases from J, with 15 bases between. The CDR3 has 18 amino acids.

This clonotype was recorded many times. The chain recombines TRBV5-1 with TRBJ1-1; no clear D. Germline V gene sequence: CDR1 SGHRS, CDR2 YFSETQ. The CDR3 contains 14 residues. Trimming left V 2 bases short and J 0 bases short, with 8 bases between. CDR3 coding DNA: TGCGCCAGCAGCTTCGATTTCATGAACACTGAAGCTTTCTTT. Its translation: CASSFDFMNTEAFF.

V usage is TRBV7-8 and J usage is TRBJ2-5; 7 bases match TRBD2. Germline-derived CDR1 and CDR2 are SGHVS and FQNEAQ. The CDR3 is 14 residues long. Trimming at V came to 5 bases and at J to 7 bases, leaving 10 bases not matched to a gene. Here the CDR3 reads CASSPWGGDVTQYF. The CDR3 region has the DNA TGTGCCAGCAGCCCCTGGGGGGGTGATGTGACCCAGTACTTC.

This clonotype was counted ten times or more. The gene calls are TRBV7-2 and TRBJ1-2, with 7 bases identical to TRBD1. The CDR3 totals 13 residues. Germline loops: CDR1 SGHTA, CDR2 FQGNSA. V shed 5 bases, J shed 4 bases, and the junction held 4 bases outside the gene matches. The CDR3 DNA sequence: TGTGCCAGCAGCATCGACAGGGCCTATGGCTACACCTTC. Translated, it gives CASSIDRAYGYTF.